This TCR beta chain was identified during a study of identical twins. Looked up from germline, CDR1 is MGHDK and CDR2 is SYGVNS. V trimming: 4 bases; J trimming: 8 bases; junction bases outside the gene matches: 3. The CDR3 has 12 residues. From the 5' RACE reads, TCRdb called clonotypes with MiXCR, one entry per CDR3 protein. The repertoire has about 1.7 million distinct CDR3 sequences, more than 30% of them found once; the top ten carry approximately 0.29%. This clonotype was seen ten or more times. This chain connects TRBV25-1 to TRBJ1-2; TRBD1 matches 8 bases. Sequenced input: cord blood. The source of this sequence is a newborn girl in good health. In nucleotides, the CDR3 is TGTGCCAGCAGTGGGACAGGGAGGGGCTACACCTTC. Encoded protein: CASSGTGRGYTF.